The clone carrying this T cell receptor beta chain turned up a few times. Its target is unknown. The sample comes from a study of T-cell reconstitution after alpha-beta-depleted transplantation in children. Study outcomes and limitations: Reportedly, only several hundred clones from non-depleted graft cells drove alpha-beta T-cell counts at about two months. Newly produced T cells mostly provided counts and TCRbeta diversity after one year, as hyperexpanded clones declined. Surviving recipient cells, namely T cells and thymic progenitors, were the source of high day-60 TCRbeta diversity in some patients.

The CDR3 is 14 amino acids. V dropped 9 bases and J dropped 1 base, with 13 bases sitting between them. The germline gives CDR1 MNHEY, CDR2 SMNVEV (reference sequence). Unique molecular identifiers featured in how the TCRbeta library was prepared. MiXCR, applied by TCRdb to the PCR reads, yields one record per CDR3 protein. This table holds about 980,000 distinct CDR3 sequences, about 30% found once. The starting material was PBMCs, mostly from graft donor cells, obtained 360 days after TCRalphabeta/CD19-depleted stem cell transplant. This TCR derives from a boy under two years old who had a stem cell transplant for SCID, so the T cells may come from the graft donor. The chain combines TRBV27 with TRBJ1-3; no clear D gene. DNA of the CDR3: TGTGCCAGTCAACGCGTGGGGTCTGGAAACACCATATATTTT. It yields the protein CASQRVGSGNTIYF.